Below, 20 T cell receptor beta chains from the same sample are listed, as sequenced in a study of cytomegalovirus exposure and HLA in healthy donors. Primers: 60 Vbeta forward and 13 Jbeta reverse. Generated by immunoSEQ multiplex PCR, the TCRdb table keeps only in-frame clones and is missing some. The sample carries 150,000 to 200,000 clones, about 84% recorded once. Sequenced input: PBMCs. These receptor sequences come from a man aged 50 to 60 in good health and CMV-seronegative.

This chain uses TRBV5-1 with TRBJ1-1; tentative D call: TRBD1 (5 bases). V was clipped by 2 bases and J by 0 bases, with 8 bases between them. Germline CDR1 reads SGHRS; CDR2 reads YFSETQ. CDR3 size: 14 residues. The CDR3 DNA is TGCGCCAGCAGCTTCGCCAGGGTGAACACTGAAGCTTTCTTT. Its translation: CASSFARVNTEAFF.

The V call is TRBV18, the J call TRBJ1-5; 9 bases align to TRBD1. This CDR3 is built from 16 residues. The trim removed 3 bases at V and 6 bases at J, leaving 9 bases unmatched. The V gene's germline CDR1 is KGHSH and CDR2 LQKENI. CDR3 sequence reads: CASSPSGTGSGQPQHF. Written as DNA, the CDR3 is TGTGCCAGCTCACCCTCCGGGACAGGGTCGGGTCAGCCCCAGCATTTT.

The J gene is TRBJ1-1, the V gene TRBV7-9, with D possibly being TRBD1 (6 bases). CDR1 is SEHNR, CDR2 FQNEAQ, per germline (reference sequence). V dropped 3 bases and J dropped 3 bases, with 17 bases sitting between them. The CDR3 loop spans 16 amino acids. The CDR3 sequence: CASSFPQGLRDTEAFF. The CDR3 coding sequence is TGTGCCAGCAGCTTTCCACAGGGTTTACGGGACACTGAAGCTTTCTTT.

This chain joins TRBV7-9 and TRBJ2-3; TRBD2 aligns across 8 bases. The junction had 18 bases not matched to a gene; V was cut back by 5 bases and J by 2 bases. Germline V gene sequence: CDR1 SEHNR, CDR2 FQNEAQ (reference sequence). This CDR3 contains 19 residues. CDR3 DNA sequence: TGTGCCAGCAGCCATTTACTCCTCGCGGGGGGATACCCCACAGATACGCAGTATTTT. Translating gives CASSHLLLAGGYPTDTQYF.

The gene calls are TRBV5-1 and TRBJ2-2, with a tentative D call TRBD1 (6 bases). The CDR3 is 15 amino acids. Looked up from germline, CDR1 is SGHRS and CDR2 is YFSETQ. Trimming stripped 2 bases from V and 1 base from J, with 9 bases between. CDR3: CASSFQQGNTGELFF. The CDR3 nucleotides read TGCGCCAGCAGCTTCCAACAGGGGAACACCGGGGAGCTGTTTTTT.

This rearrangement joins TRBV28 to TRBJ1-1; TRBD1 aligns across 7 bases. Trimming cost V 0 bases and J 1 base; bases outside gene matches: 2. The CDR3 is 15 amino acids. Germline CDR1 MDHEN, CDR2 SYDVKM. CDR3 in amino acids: CASSLWTGTNTEAFF. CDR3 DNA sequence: TGTGCCAGCAGTTTATGGACAGGGACGAACACTGAAGCTTTCTTT.

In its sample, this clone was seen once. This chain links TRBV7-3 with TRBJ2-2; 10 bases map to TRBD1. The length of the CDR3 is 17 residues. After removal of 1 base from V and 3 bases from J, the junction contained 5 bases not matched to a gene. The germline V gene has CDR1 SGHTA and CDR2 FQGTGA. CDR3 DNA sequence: TGTGCCAGCAGCTTAATGTCTGGGACAGGGGACACCGGGGAGCTGTTTTTT. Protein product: CASSLMSGTGDTGELFF.

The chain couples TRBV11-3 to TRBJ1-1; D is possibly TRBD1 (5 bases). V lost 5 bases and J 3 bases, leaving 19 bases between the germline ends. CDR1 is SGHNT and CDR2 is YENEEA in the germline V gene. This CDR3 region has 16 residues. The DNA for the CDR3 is TGTGCCAGCAGCCCCGGAGGGGCAGGGAGGGACACTGAAGCTTTCTTT. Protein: CASSPGGAGRDTEAFF. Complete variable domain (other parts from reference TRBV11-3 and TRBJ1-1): EAGVVQSPRYKIIEKKQPVAFWCNPISGHNTLYWYLQNLGQGPELLIRYENEEAVDDSQLPKDRFSAERLKGVDSTLKIQPAELGDSAVYLCASSPGGAGRDTEAFFGQGTRLTVV.

The CDR3 sequence is CASSSDKSGSYEQYF. The DNA for the CDR3 is TGTGCCAGCTCGTCCGACAAATCCGGCTCCTACGAGCAGTACTTC. The chain has TRBV18 and TRBJ2-7; the D is unclear. V lost 6 bases and J 0 bases, leaving 15 bases between the germline ends. The CDR3 contains 15 residues. From germline, CDR1 is KGHSH and CDR2 LQKENI.

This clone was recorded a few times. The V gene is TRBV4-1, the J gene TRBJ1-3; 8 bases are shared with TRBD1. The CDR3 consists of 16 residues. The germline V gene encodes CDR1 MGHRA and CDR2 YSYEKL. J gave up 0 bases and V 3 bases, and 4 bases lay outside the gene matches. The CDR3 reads CASSQPTGGSGNTIYF. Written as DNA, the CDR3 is TGCGCCAGCAGCCAGCCAACAGGGGGCTCTGGAAACACCATATATTTT.

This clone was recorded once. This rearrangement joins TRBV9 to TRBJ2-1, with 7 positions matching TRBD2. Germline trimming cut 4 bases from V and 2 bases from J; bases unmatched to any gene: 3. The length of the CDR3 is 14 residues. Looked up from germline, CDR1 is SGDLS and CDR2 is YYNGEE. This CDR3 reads CASSWGGAYNEQFF. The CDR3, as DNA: TGTGCCAGCAGCTGGGGGGGGGCCTACAATGAGCAGTTCTTC.

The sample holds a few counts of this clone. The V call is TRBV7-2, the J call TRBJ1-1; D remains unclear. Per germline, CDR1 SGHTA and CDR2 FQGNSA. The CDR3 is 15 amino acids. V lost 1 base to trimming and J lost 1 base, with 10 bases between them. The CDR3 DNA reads TGTGCCAGCAGCTTAGTTGAGCGGAGGAACACTGAAGCTTTCTTT. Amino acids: CASSLVERRNTEAFF.

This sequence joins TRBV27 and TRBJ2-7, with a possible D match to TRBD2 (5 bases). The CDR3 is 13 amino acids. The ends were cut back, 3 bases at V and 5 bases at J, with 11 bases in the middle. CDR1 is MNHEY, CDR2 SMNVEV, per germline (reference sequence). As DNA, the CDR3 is TGTGCCAGCAGTTTTTGGGAGAAGAACGAGCAGTACTTC. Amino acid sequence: CASSFWEKNEQYF.

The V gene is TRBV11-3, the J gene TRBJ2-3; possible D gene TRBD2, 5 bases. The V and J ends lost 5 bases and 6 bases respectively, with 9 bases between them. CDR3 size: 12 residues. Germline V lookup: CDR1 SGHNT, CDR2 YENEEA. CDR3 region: CASSPPGDTQYF. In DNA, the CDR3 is TGTGCCAGCAGCCCCCCGGGGGATACGCAGTATTTT.

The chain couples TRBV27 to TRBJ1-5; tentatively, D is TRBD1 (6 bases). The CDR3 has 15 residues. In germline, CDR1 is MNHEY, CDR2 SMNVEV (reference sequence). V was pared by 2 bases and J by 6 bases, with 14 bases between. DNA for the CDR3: TGTGCCAGCAGTTTAGGGGGGGCCGGGGTTCAGCCCCAGCATTTT. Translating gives CASSLGGAGVQPQHF.

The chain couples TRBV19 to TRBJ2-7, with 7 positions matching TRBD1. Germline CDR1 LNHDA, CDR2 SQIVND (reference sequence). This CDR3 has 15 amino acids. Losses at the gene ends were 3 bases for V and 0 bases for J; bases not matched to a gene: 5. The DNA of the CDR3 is TGTGCCAGTAGTATTCAGACAGGGTACTCCTACGAGCAGTACTTC. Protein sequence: CASSIQTGYSYEQYF.

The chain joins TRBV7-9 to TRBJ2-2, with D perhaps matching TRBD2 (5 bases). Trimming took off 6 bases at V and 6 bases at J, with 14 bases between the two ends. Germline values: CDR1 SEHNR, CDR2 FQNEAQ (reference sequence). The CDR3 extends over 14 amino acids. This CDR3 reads CASSSGSGAGELFF. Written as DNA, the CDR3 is TGTGCCAGCAGTTCGGGGTCCGGCGCCGGGGAGCTGTTTTTT. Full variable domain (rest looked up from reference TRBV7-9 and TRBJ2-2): DTGVSQNPRHKITKRGQNVTFRCDPISEHNRLYWYRQTLGQGPEFLTYFQNEAQLEKSRLLSDRFSAERPKGSFSTLEIQRTEQGDSAMYLCASSSGSGAGELFFGEGSRLTVL.

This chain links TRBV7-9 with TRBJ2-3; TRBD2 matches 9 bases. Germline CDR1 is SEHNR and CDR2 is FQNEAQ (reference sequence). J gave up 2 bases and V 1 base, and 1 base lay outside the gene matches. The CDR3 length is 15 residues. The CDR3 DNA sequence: TGTGCCAGCAGCTTAGTAGCGGGGGCCACAGATACGCAGTATTTT. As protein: CASSLVAGATDTQYF.

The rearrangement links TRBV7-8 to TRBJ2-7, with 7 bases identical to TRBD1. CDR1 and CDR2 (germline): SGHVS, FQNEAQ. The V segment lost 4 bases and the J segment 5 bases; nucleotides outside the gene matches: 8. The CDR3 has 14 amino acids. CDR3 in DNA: TGTGCCAGCAGCTCAATCCCGGGACAGCACGAGCAGTACTTC. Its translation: CASSSIPGQHEQYF.

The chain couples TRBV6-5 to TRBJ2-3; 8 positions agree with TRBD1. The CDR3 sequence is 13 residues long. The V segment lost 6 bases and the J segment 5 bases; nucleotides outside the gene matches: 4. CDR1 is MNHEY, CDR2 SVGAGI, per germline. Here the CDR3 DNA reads TGTGCCAGCAGATCAGGGGGCCTAGATACGCAGTATTTT. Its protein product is CASRSGGLDTQYF.